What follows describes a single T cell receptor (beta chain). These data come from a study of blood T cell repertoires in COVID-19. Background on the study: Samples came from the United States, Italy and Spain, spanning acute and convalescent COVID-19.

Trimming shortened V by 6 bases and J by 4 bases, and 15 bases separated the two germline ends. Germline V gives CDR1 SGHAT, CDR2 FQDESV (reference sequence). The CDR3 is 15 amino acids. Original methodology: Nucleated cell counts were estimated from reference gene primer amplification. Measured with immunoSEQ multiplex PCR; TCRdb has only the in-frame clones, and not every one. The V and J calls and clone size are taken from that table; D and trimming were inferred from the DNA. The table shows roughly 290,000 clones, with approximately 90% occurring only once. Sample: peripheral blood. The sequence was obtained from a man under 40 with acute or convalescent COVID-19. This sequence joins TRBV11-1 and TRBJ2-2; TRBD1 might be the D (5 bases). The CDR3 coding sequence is TGTGCCAGCAGTTGGACAAGGTCCATCACCGGGGAGCTGTTTTTT. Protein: CASSWTRSITGELFF.